This entry lists 11 T cell receptor beta chains sequenced from one sample in a study of cytomegalovirus exposure and HLA in healthy donors. The PCR was carried out with 60 Vbeta primers and 13 Jbeta primers. The protocol was immunoSEQ multiplex PCR, while the TCRdb copy is restricted to in-frame clones and leaves out a portion. The repertoire includes about 270,000 clones, around 65% of them detected once, and under 2.5% sits in the top ten. Sequencing input: PBMCs. These TCRs come from a female donor in good health and CMV-seronegative.

The chain is built from TRBV5-1 and TRBJ1-1; D is unresolved. Germline CDR1 reads SGHRS; CDR2 reads YFSETQ. The V end was cut by 1 base, the J end by 5 bases, with 9 bases between. The CDR3 is 13 residues long. CDR3 in amino acids: CASSLTGGTEAFF. CDR3 bases: TGCGCCAGCAGCTTGACGGGAGGAACTGAAGCTTTCTTT.

This chain uses TRBV15 with TRBJ1-5, with a possible D match to TRBD1 (6 bases). CDR3 length: 15 residues. V was shortened by 2 bases and J by 7 bases, with 15 bases between the two germline ends. Germline V gene data show CDR1 as LNHNV and CDR2 as YYDKDF (reference sequence). CDR3 sequence: CATSRPDRPEQPQHF. The CDR3 region has the DNA TGTGCCACCAGCAGACCCGACAGGCCAGAGCAGCCCCAGCATTTT.

CDR3 region: CASSALQGVPYEQYF. Written as DNA, the CDR3 is TGTGCCAGCAGCGCCCTACAGGGGGTCCCCTACGAGCAGTACTTC. The chain has TRBV5-6 and TRBJ2-5; 8 positions agree with TRBD1. With the DNA end fitting TRBJ2-7 better, the J assignment may be wrong. Germline V lookup: CDR1 SGHDT, CDR2 YYEEEE. The CDR3 is 15 residues long.

This clone was seen a single time. The V and J genes are TRBV6-5 and TRBJ2-7; 7 bases map to TRBD1. With V trimmed by 6 bases and J by 3 bases, 5 bases remained unmatched. CDR3 size: 13 residues. The V gene's germline CDR1 is MNHEY and CDR2 SVGAGI. CDR3 in amino acids: CASSPTGDYEQYF. As DNA, the CDR3 is TGTGCCAGCAGCCCCACAGGGGACTACGAGCAGTACTTC.

The chain employs TRBV19 and TRBJ1-1, with a possible D match to TRBD1 (6 bases). This CDR3 spans 16 amino acids. Germline CDR1 is LNHDA and CDR2 is SQIVND (reference sequence). V was shortened by 0 bases and J by 0 bases, with 11 bases between the two germline ends. CDR3 in DNA: TGTGCCAGTAGTATAGATCCGGGACATTTGAACACTGAAGCTTTCTTT. This sequence encodes CASSIDPGHLNTEAFF.

The chain carries TRBV15 and TRBJ2-7; 15 bases line up with TRBD2. After removal of 2 bases from V and 4 bases from J, the junction contained 21 bases not matched to a gene. The germline CDR1 and CDR2 sequences are LNHNV and YYDKDF (reference sequence). This CDR3 spans 22 amino acids. The CDR3 region is CATSRSGMRDWTSGRAGYEQYF. The DNA of the CDR3 is TGTGCCACCAGCAGATCAGGAATGAGGGACTGGACTAGCGGGAGGGCCGGATACGAGCAGTACTTC.

The rearrangement links TRBV5-1 to TRBJ2-5; D unclear. The CDR3 loop spans 11 amino acids. Looked up from germline, CDR1 is SGHRS and CDR2 is YFSETQ. The V end was cut by 2 bases, the J end by 11 bases, with 10 bases between. Here the CDR3 DNA reads TGCGCCAGCAGCTTTGGGCCAACTCAGTACTTC. It specifies CASSFGPTQYF. The variable domain in full, with the rest retrieved from reference TRBV5-1 and TRBJ2-5, is KAGVTQTPRYLIKTRGQQVTLSCSPISGHRSVSWYQQTPGQGLQFLFEYFSETQRNKGNFPGRFSGRQFSNSRSEMNVSTLELGDSALYLCASSFGPTQYFGPGTRLLVL.

The chain has TRBV6-1 and TRBJ1-2; D is unclear. V lost 2 bases and J lost 8, with 9 bases in between. CDR3 size: 12 residues. The V gene's germline CDR1 is MNHNS and CDR2 SASEGT. For the CDR3, the DNA is TGTGCCAGCAGTGAAAGGGAGGGCGGCTACACCTTC. Protein product: CASSEREGGYTF.

The genes are TRBV6-1 and TRBJ2-3; 7 positions agree with TRBD1. After removal of 7 bases from V and 4 bases from J, the junction contained 5 bases not matched to a gene. This CDR3 contains 13 residues. Per germline, CDR1 MNHNS and CDR2 SASEGT. In DNA, the CDR3 is TGTGCCAGCAACCACAGGGGTTCAGATACGCAGTATTTT. Amino acid sequence: CASNHRGSDTQYF.

The V call is TRBV6-1, the J call TRBJ1-1; maybe TRBD1 (5 bases). The CDR3 is 13 amino acids. Looked up from germline, CDR1 is MNHNS and CDR2 is SASEGT. Trimming removed 0 bases from V and 11 bases from J, with 13 bases in between. For the CDR3, the DNA is TGTGCCAGCAGTGAAGCTGAAAGGGGTTGGGCTTTCTTT. Protein product: CASSEAERGWAFF.

A word on this clone: The junction shows a germline mismatch at one end, possibly a read error. The V and J genes are TRBV7-9 and TRBJ2-3; D is uncertain. The germline V gene encodes CDR1 SEHNR and CDR2 FQNEAQ (reference sequence). This CDR3 contains 13 residues. Here the CDR3 DNA reads TGTTCCAGCAGCTTACCCCAGCGAGATACGCAGTATTTT. Translating gives CSSSLPQRDTQYF.